A selection of T cell receptor beta chains follows, all from one sample in a study of T cell clones after liver transplantation. Clones were read by immunoSEQ multiplex PCR, and TCRdb kept only the in-frame ones, dropping some. The table has some 33,000 clones, about 93% seen once. The material sequenced was CD8+ T cells from blood, taken 12 months after liver transplant. Every receptor here comes from a human patient who received a liver transplant. Some T cells may be graft donor cells. Each CDR3 is given without its conserved first and last residue. A D gene is named only where the DNA matches it firmly.

>TRBD2|TRBV10-3|TRBJ2-2
AISDPTSGRPANTGELF
>TRBD2|TRBV9|TRBJ2-5
ASSVAGAGETQY
>-|TRBV5-1|TRBJ2-7
ASSLAPTYEQY
>-|TRBV7-9|TRBJ2-6
ASIRGDRGMSGANVLT
>TRBD2|TRBV10-3|TRBJ2-7
AISESSSGRMSYEQY
>-|TRBV13|TRBJ2-3
ASSHLRTSTDTQY
>TRBD2|TRBV2|TRBJ2-3
ASRGLAGWGGLTDTQY
>-|TRBV28|TRBJ2-6
ASSSRGANVLT
>-|TRBV2|TRBJ2-3
AIRDLGTDTQY
>-|TRBV19|TRBJ2-7
ASSMRPAYEQY
>TRBD2|TRBV4-2|TRBJ2-7
ASSQEAGGPYEQY
>TRBD2|TRBV7-3|TRBJ2-1
ASSIGTSGSPLNEQF
>TRBD2|TRBV6-6|TRBJ2-5
ASSYITGGETQY
>TRBD1|TRBV2|TRBJ2-3
ASSRTGRTDTQY
>-|TRBV25-1|TRBJ2-1
ASTLRARGCNEQF
>-|TRBV2|TRBJ2-5
ASRGKSLQGGETQY
>-|TRBV30|TRBJ1-3
AWSSRGRRTYGNTIY
>-|TRBV4-1|TRBJ2-2
ASSQVHPIQFAGELF
>-|TRBV27|TRBJ1-1
ASSPLPSAMNTEAF
>-|TRBV21-1|TRBJ1-5
ASGTGDNQPQH
>-|TRBV11-2|TRBJ2-5
ASSPITGSQETQY
>-|TRBV15|TRBJ1-5
ATSRDDSNQPQH
>-|TRBV29-1|TRBJ1-1
SVGALGTEAF
>-|TRBV27|TRBJ1-3
ASSSPGPGNTIY
>-|TRBV5-4|TRBJ2-1
ASSLSSSSGEQF
>TRBD2|TRBV7-6|TRBJ2-1
ASSPRTSGYNEQF
>TRBD2|TRBV7-9|TRBJ2-5
ASSSLAGVVQETQY
>TRBD2|TRBV13|TRBJ2-3
ASSLGLAGNTDTQY
>TRBD2|TRBV11-2|TRBJ2-5
ASSLTAGDRETQY
>TRBD2|TRBV27|TRBJ2-7
ASSSSAGGYEQY
>-|TRBV5-4|TRBJ2-1
ASSLGIKQF
>TRBD2|TRBV27|TRBJ2-5
ASSLAGRLETQY
>-|TRBV5-1|TRBJ2-5
ASSLWGDPVQETQY
>-|TRBV5-4|TRBJ1-2
ASSAPFLGDYGYT
>-|TRBV9|TRBJ2-3
ASSVDGGAPDTQY
>-|TRBV5-6|TRBJ2-1
ASSLGQPFDEQF
>-|TRBV13|TRBJ2-5
ASSLGETYQETQY
>-|TRBV7-9|TRBJ2-7
ASRGLSPYEQY
>TRBD2|TRBV11-2|TRBJ2-1
ASSLASGPYNEQF
>TRBD1|TRBV11-3|TRBJ2-1
ASSPGTAYNEQF
>-|TRBV23-1|TRBJ1-1
ASSQSSSQLSGEGAEAF
>-|TRBV21-1|TRBJ2-5
ASNPWTGVETQY
>-|TRBV27|TRBJ1-5
ASSYRDSNQPQH
>TRBD2|TRBV25-1|TRBJ2-7
ASSESGRAEQY
>-|TRBV27|TRBJ2-3
ASSTHRVSDTQY
>TRBD1|TRBV6-1|TRBJ1-1
ASSKRTGGGTEAF
>TRBD2|TRBV5-1|TRBJ2-1
ASSLALSGRVDEQF
>-|TRBV9|TRBJ2-1
ASGREQF
>-|TRBV27|TRBJ1-5
ASSLSYGGNQPQH
>TRBD2|TRBV27|TRBJ2-3
ASRGFSGSADTQY
>TRBD1|TRBV27|TRBJ2-7
ASSKDRGAYEQY